Listed here are 5 T cell receptor beta chains from one sample, sequenced in a study of blood T cell repertoires in COVID-19. Sequencing was performed with immunoSEQ multiplex PCR; in TCRdb, only in-frame clones are kept and a portion is missing. Here the sample spans over 45,000 clones, roughly four fifths being singletons. The sequenced material came from peripheral blood. Every receptor here comes from a man aged 35 to 55 with acute or convalescent COVID-19.

This clone was seen once. The chain has TRBV27 and TRBJ1-2; TRBD1 matches at 10 bases. Per the germline V gene, CDR1 is MNHEY and CDR2 is SMNVEV (reference sequence). CDR3 length equals 14 residues. V lost 3 bases and J lost 6; bases outside the gene matches: 4. CDR3 amino acids: CASSLNDRGHGYTF. The CDR3 DNA sequence: TGTGCCAGCAGTTTGAATGACAGGGGGCATGGCTACACCTTC.

In its sample, this clone was seen a few times. This sequence joins TRBV6-6 and TRBJ1-1, with TRBD1 identical over 9 bases. This CDR3 is built from 14 residues. V was clipped by 5 bases and J by 5 bases; unmatched bases: 6. The germline CDR1 and CDR2 sequences are MNHNY and SVGAGI (reference sequence). The CDR3 loop reads CASSPQGAGTEAFF. CDR3 nucleotides: TGTGCCAGCAGTCCACAGGGGGCGGGGACTGAAGCTTTCTTT.

V is TRBV5-6 and J is TRBJ1-5; D possibly corresponds to TRBD1 (6 bases). Germline assignment: CDR1 SGHDT and CDR2 YYEEEE. Trimming cost V 3 bases and J 5 bases, with 9 bases left between them. This CDR3 is built from 13 residues. As DNA, the CDR3 is TGTGCCAGCAGCTGGGGGCCCGATCAGCCCCAGCATTTT. This encodes CASSWGPDQPQHF.

The chain employs TRBV2 and TRBJ1-1, with TRBD1 matching over 7 bases. Germline V gives CDR1 SNHLY, CDR2 FYNNEI. The CDR3 has 13 residues. The V segment lost 6 bases and the J segment 4 bases; nucleotides outside the gene matches: 5. The CDR3 coding sequence is TGTGCCAGCAGGGTTAGACAGGGCACTGAAGCTTTCTTT. Translating it yields CASRVRQGTEAFF.

The rearrangement joins TRBV18 to TRBJ1-2; D not resolved. The germline V gene encodes CDR1 KGHSH and CDR2 LQKENI. CDR3 length: 13 residues. The V gene lost 3 bases and the J gene lost 10 bases, with 15 bases spanning the gap. CDR3 region: CASSPLSAPVYTF. As DNA, the CDR3 is TGTGCCAGCTCACCCCTCTCTGCTCCGGTCTACACCTTC.